This T cell receptor beta chain is from a study of vaccination effects on CD4 cells after COVID-19. As for the study in general: Each participant was given two doses of one vaccine (BNT162b2 or mRNA-1273). General study points: Early timepoints after infection were absent, and convalescent patients were few in the study.

Researchers isolated CD4+ T cells once approximately eleven days of culture had elapsed. IL-2 medium supplanted half the medium on days 3 and 7. The protocol was immunoSEQ multiplex PCR, while the TCRdb copy is restricted to in-frame clones and leaves out a portion. The sample gives tens of thousands of clones, more than 75% of which show up once; roughly 12% is in the top ten. Germline CDR1 ENHRY, CDR2 SYGVKD. Trimming removed 0 bases at V and 5 bases at J, with 4 bases between. This CDR3 has 12 amino acids. A word on this clone: Its target is unknown.

The sequencing here drew on CD4+ T cells from PBMCs cultured without peptide, taken before COVID-19 vaccination. V usage is TRBV10-3 and J usage is TRBJ1-2; D is uncertain. The sequence derives from a human donor who had a prior SARS-CoV-2 infection. CDR3 loop: CAISESGYGYTF. The DNA of the CDR3 is TGTGCCATCAGTGAGTCGGGTTATGGCTACACCTTC.